Listed below are T cell receptor beta chains from one sample, sequenced in a study of neurological immune-mediated disorders. Using its own MiXCR run on the 5' RACE reads, TCRdb lists one record per CDR3 protein. The repertoire holds some 53,000 distinct CDR3 sequences, with roughly 15% as singletons. Source material: PBMCs. These receptors all stem from a man between 60 and 75 years old in good health. Both conserved end residues are part of each CDR3. Each record gives: CDR3 protein, CDR3 DNA, V gene, J gene, clone size, D gene. D genes are given only for firm matches. A row's size may be missing; if present it is once, few, many or a size class.

CSAQRRLAGNNEQFF	TGCAGTGCCCAAAGGCGACTAGCGGGAAACAATGAGCAGTTCTTC	TRBV20-1	TRBJ2-1	many	TRBD2
CASSYSTAGGPGEQFF	TGTGCCAGCAGTTACTCGACTGCGGGAGGGCCAGGTGAGCAGTTCTTC	TRBV6-5	TRBJ2-1	many	TRBD2
CASSPRGRGTEAFF	TGTGCCAGCAGTCCCAGGGGCCGCGGGACTGAAGCTTTCTTT	TRBV12-3/TRBV12-4	TRBJ1-1	NA	NA
CASSVQGYEQYF	TGCGCCAGCAGCGTACAGGGTTACGAGCAGTACTTC	TRBV5-1	TRBJ2-7	many	NA
CAWDKANKGTEQFF	TGTGCCTGGGACAAGGCTAACAAAGGGACCGAGCAGTTCTTC	TRBV30	TRBJ2-1	many	NA
CVTSRERSGLGEKLFF	TGTGTCACCAGCAGAGAACGATCGGGGTTAGGCGAAAAACTGTTTTTT	TRBV15	TRBJ1-4	many	NA
CSAPGRDNEQFF	TGCAGTGCTCCGGGACGCGACAATGAGCAGTTCTTC	TRBV20-1	TRBJ2-1	many	NA
CASSQEGSRGYEQYF	TGCGCCAGCAGCCAAGAGGGGAGCCGGGGCTACGAGCAGTACTTC	TRBV4-3	TRBJ2-7	many	NA
CSVDSGTTDTQYF	TGCAGCGTTGATAGCGGGACTACAGATACGCAGTATTTT	TRBV29-1	TRBJ2-3	many	TRBD2
CASRNRDRAYEQYF	TGTGCCAGCAGAAACCGGGACAGGGCCTACGAGCAGTACTTC	TRBV11-3	TRBJ2-7	many	TRBD1
CANNPLGGPPLHF	TGCGCCAACAACCCGCTAGGGGGTCCACCACTCCACTTT	TRBV5-1	TRBJ1-6	NA	NA
CSAREREGFSEQYF	TGCAGTGCCCGGGAGCGGGAGGGCTTTTCCGAGCAGTACTTC	TRBV20-1	TRBJ2-7	many	TRBD2
CASSPPGPKNQPQHF	TGTGCCAGCTCCCCTCCGGGGCCCAAAAATCAGCCCCAGCATTTT	TRBV25-1	TRBJ1-5	many	NA
CTSSPREGLDTGEMFF	TGTACCAGCTCTCCCCGGGAGGGCCTGGACACCGGGGAGATGTTTTTT	TRBV18	TRBJ2-2	NA	TRBD2
CASSLQGGWDEQFF	TGTGCCAGCAGCTTACAGGGAGGCTGGGATGAGCAGTTCTTC	TRBV7-3	TRBJ2-1	many	NA
CASERTLSYEQYF	TGTGCCAGCGAAAGGACCTTATCCTACGAGCAGTACTTC	TRBV2	TRBJ2-7	NA	NA
CASGLASGRNTGELFF	TGTGCCAGCGGGCTGGCTAGCGGGAGGAACACCGGGGAGCTGTTTTTT	TRBV7-2	TRBJ2-2	NA	TRBD2
CASSSGGAETQYF	TGCGCCAGCAGCTCTGGGGGCGCGGAGACCCAGTACTTC	TRBV5-1	TRBJ2-5	many	NA
CASSPHGLNTEAFF	TGTGCCAGCAGTCCTCACGGACTGAACACTGAAGCTTTCTTT	TRBV28	TRBJ1-1	many	NA
CASSSKGGRGTEAFF	TGCGCCAGCAGCTCGAAGGGGGGACGGGGGACTGAAGCTTTCTTT	TRBV5-1	TRBJ1-1	many	NA
CAGRQGRTGELFF	TGCGCCGGCCGACAGGGGAGAACCGGGGAGCTGTTTTTT	TRBV10-2	TRBJ2-2	NA	TRBD1
CSASGGSSGNKQYF	TGCAGTGCTAGTGGGGGGTCTAGCGGGAACAAGCAGTACTTC	TRBV20-1	TRBJ2-7	many	TRBD2
CASSPRQGDNSPLHF	TGTGCCAGCTCACCCAGGCAGGGAGATAATTCACCCCTCCACTTT	TRBV18	TRBJ1-6	many	NA
CSARGGTNQPQHF	TGCAGTGCTAGGGGGGGCACCAATCAGCCCCAGCATTTT	TRBV20-1	TRBJ1-5	many	NA
CASGGGDRGLSGANVLTF	TGTGCCAGCGGGGGGGGGGACAGGGGGCTCTCTGGGGCCAACGTCCTGACTTTC	TRBV28	TRBJ2-6	many	TRBD1
CASSRRGAGEPQHF	TGCGCCAGCAGCCGCAGGGGGGCCGGGGAGCCCCAGCATTTT	TRBV5-1	TRBJ1-5	many	TRBD1
CSARPRAAGGGRTGELFF	TGCAGTGCTAGACCCCGTGCGGCGGGCGGGGGGCGTACCGGGGAGCTGTTTTTT	TRBV20-1	TRBJ2-2	many	TRBD2
CASSLIGDSNYGYTF	TGCGCCAGCAGCTTGATCGGGGACTCTAACTATGGCTACACCTTC	TRBV5-1	TRBJ1-2	many	NA
CSARDRDRPTGELFF	TGCAGTGCTAGAGATAGGGACAGGCCCACCGGGGAGCTGTTTTTT	TRBV20-1	TRBJ2-2	many	TRBD1
CASRDSHHNQPQHF	TGTGCCAGCAGAGACAGCCACCACAATCAGCCCCAGCATTTT	TRBV6-6	TRBJ1-5	many	NA
CASRPGMGNTEAFF	TGTGCCAGCAGACCAGGGATGGGGAACACTGAAGCTTTCTTT	TRBV7-9	TRBJ1-1	medium-sized	NA
CSAQLGEGPGANVLTF	TGCAGTGCGCAGTTAGGGGAGGGCCCTGGGGCCAACGTCCTGACTTTC	TRBV20-1	TRBJ2-6	many	TRBD2
CSARPPDYGYTF	TGCAGTGCTAGACCCCCGGACTATGGCTACACCTTC	TRBV20-1	TRBJ1-2	many	NA
CASSRGLAPSTDTQYF	TGTGCCAGCAGCAGAGGACTAGCGCCTAGCACAGATACGCAGTATTTT	TRBV9	TRBJ2-3	many	TRBD2
CATSRDRPLNTGELFF	TGTGCCACCAGCAGAGACCGACCGTTGAACACCGGGGAGCTGTTTTTT	TRBV15	TRBJ2-2	many	NA
CASSRGGLEVGNEQFF	TGCGCCAGCAGTCGGGGTGGACTAGAGGTCGGAAATGAGCAGTTCTTC	TRBV5-1	TRBJ2-1	many	TRBD2
CASSPVGRETQYF	TGTGCCAGCAGCCCCGTGGGGAGGGAGACCCAGTACTTC	TRBV7-9	TRBJ2-5	NA	NA
CASSPPGLDEQYF	TGTGCCAGCAGCCCCCCAGGATTGGACGAGCAGTACTTC	TRBV5-6	TRBJ2-7	medium-sized	NA
CASTLGSPLHF	TGTGCCAGCACCTTGGGCTCACCCCTCCACTTT	TRBV12-3/TRBV12-4	TRBJ1-6	many	NA
CASSLEGWGYTF	TGCGCCAGCAGCTTGGAAGGGTGGGGCTACACCTTC	TRBV5-1	TRBJ1-2	NA	NA
CASSLISGGAGETQYF	TGCGCCAGCAGCTTGATAAGCGGGGGAGCGGGAGAGACCCAGTACTTC	TRBV5-1	TRBJ2-5	many	TRBD2
CASSRLASGDDEQFF	TGTGCCAGCAGCCGACTAGCGTCAGGTGACGATGAGCAGTTCTTC	TRBV7-7	TRBJ2-1	many	TRBD2
CASSQDLSGANVLTF	TGTGCCAGCAGCCAAGATCTATCTGGGGCCAACGTCCTGACTTTC	TRBV3-1	TRBJ2-6	many	NA
CASSLAAGGLGNTEAFF	TGCGCCAGCAGCTTGGCCGCGGGGGGGCTGGGGAACACTGAAGCTTTCTTT	TRBV5-1	TRBJ1-1	many	NA
CASSLAPIEAFF	TGTGCCAGCAGCTTGGCCCCTATTGAAGCTTTCTTT	TRBV7-2	TRBJ1-1	many	NA
CSATGTINTEAFF	TGCAGTGCCACAGGGACAATTAACACTGAAGCTTTCTTT	TRBV20-1	TRBJ1-1	medium-sized	NA
CASSGTYEQYF	TGTGCCAGCAGTGGGACCTACGAGCAGTACTTC	TRBV6-6	TRBJ2-7	many	NA
CASSPMGQGNQETQYF	TGCGCCAGCAGCCCAATGGGACAGGGGAACCAAGAGACCCAGTACTTC	TRBV5-1	TRBJ2-5	many	TRBD1
CASSLFVSRGSTQYF	TGTGCCAGCAGCTTATTCGTCTCGAGGGGGTCGACCCAGTACTTC	TRBV7-2	TRBJ2-5	many	NA
CASSSSGYGYGYTF	TGTGCCAGCAGTTCATCAGGGTACGGCTATGGCTACACCTTC	TRBV6-5	TRBJ1-2	NA	NA
CASRIGLASGEQFF	TGTGCCAGCAGGATTGGGCTAGCGTCGGGTGAGCAGTTCTTC	TRBV6-6	TRBJ2-1	many	NA
CASSLGTSGRYEQFF	TGTGCCAGCAGCTTAGGGACTAGCGGGAGATATGAGCAGTTCTTC	TRBV7-2	TRBJ2-1	NA	TRBD2
CASTRVRNTEAFF	TGTGCCAGTACCAGGGTGCGGAACACTGAAGCTTTCTTT	TRBV28	TRBJ1-1	many	NA
CASSWGLAEETQYF	TGCGCCAGCAGCTGGGGACTAGCCGAAGAGACCCAGTACTTC	TRBV5-1	TRBJ2-5	many	TRBD2
CASLPGRSGETQYF	TGTGCCAGCCTACCCGGAAGGAGCGGAGAGACCCAGTACTTC	TRBV7-9	TRBJ2-5	many	NA
CSVRQGAGDIQYF	TGCAGCGTCCGACAGGGGGCTGGGGACATTCAGTACTTC	TRBV29-1	TRBJ2-4	many	TRBD1
CASSARTVSAEAFF	TGCGCCAGCAGCGCCCGGACGGTGAGCGCTGAAGCTTTCTTT	TRBV5-1	TRBJ1-1	many	NA
CSTTFSGANVLTF	TGCAGCACCACGTTCTCTGGGGCCAACGTCCTGACTTTC	TRBV29-1	TRBJ2-6	many	NA